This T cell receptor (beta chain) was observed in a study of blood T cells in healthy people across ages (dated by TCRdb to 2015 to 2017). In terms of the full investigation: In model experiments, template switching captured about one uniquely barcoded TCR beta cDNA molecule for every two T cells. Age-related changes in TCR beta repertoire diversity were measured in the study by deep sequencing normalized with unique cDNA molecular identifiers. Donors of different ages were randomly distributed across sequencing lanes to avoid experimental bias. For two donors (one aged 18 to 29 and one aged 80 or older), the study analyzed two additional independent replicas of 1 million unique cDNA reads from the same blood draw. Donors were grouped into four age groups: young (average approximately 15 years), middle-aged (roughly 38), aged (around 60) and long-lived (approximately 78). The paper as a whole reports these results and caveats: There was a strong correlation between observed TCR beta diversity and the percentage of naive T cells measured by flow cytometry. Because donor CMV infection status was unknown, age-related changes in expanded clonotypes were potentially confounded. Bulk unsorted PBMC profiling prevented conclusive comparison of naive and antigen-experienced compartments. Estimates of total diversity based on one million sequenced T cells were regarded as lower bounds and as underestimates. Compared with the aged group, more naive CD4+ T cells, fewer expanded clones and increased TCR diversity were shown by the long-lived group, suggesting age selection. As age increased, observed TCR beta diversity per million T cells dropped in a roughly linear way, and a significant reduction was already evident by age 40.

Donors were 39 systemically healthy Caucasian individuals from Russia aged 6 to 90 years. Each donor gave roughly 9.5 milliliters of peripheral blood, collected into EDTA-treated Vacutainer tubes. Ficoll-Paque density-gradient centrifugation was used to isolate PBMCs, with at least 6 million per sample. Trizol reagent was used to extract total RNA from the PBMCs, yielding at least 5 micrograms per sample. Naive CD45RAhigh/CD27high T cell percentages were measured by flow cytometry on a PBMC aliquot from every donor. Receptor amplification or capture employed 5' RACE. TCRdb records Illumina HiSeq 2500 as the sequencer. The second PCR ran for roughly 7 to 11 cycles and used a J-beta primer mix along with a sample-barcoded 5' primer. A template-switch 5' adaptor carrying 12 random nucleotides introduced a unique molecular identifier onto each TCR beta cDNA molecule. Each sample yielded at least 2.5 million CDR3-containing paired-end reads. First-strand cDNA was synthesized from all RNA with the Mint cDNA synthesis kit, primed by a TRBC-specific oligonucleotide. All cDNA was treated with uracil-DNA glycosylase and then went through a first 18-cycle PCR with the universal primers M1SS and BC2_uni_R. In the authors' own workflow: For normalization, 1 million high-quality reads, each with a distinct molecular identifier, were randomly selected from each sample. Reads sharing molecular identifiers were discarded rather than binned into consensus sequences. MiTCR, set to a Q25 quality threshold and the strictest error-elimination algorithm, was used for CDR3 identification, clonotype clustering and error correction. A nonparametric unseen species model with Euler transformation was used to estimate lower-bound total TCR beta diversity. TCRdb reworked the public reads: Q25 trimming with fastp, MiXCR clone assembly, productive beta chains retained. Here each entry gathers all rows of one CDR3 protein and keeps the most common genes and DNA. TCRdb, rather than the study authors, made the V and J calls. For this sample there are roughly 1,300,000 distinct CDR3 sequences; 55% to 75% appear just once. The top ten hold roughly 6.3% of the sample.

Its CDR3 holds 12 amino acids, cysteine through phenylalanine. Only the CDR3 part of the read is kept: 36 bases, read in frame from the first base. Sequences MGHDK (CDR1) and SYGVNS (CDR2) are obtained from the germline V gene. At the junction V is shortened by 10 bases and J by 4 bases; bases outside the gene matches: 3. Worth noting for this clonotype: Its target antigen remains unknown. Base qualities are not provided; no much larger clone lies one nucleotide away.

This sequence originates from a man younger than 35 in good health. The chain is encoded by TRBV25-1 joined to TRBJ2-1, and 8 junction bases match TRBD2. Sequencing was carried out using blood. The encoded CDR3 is CAIGGGYNEQFF. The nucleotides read TGTGCCATCGGCGGGGGGTACAATGAGCAGTTCTTC.